This T cell receptor (beta chain) was sequenced during a study of T cell repertoires in aging, cancer and after chemotherapy. On the study more broadly: Over several months to years, re-sampled healthy donor repertoires clearly shared clones. The whole study produced a dataset of roughly 8.6 million TCR reads. Study outcomes and limitations: In each cancer cohort, median generation probability increased across chemotherapy, suggesting thymic output rebounded. Untreated cancer patients had significantly lower blood TCR diversity than age-matched healthy donors.

Points on this clonotype: Its antigen is currently unknown. Its ends do not fully match the called genes, so a read error is possible.

Rearranged V-D-J TRB sequences were amplified with a mixed TRB-A/B primer pool. TCRdb used MiXCR to reprocess the multiplex PCR reads, holding one entry per CDR3 protein. The sample gives around 13,000 distinct CDR3 sequences, approximately 24% of which show up once; less than 3% is in the top ten. The template was genomic DNA from peripheral blood, not RNA. Sequencing was carried out using blood. The TCR originated in a human donor in good health.

CDR3 in amino acids: CASSIGGSRYRRDTKYF. CDR3 bases: TGTGCCAGCAGCATAGGCGGCTCCCGATACCGCAGAGATACGAAGTATTTT. The chain employs TRBV11-2 and TRBJ2-3; no clear D gene. The CDR3 loop spans 17 amino acids. The germline V gene encodes CDR1 SGHAT and CDR2 FQNNGV. The whole variable domain, filled in from reference TRBV11-2 and TRBJ2-3, reads EAGVAQSPRYKIIEKRQSVAFWCNPISGHATLYWYQQILGQGPKLLIQFQNNGVVDDSQLPKDRFSAERLKGVDSTLKIQPAKLEDSAVYLCASSIGGSRYRRDTKYFGPGTRLTVL.